This T cell receptor beta chain stems from a study of blood T cell repertoires in COVID-19. Study as a whole: Some COVID-19 samples were acute and others convalescent; all came from the United States, Italy and Spain.

Trimming took off 1 base at V and 1 base at J, with 12 bases between the two ends. The CDR3 spans 16 residues. Germline V CDR1 and CDR2: SGHRS, YFSETQ. TCRdb's table, derived via immunoSEQ multiplex PCR, lists solely in-frame clones and lacks some. In the table there are 200,000 to 250,000 clones, 80% of which are singletons. The sample comprised peripheral blood. The sequence came from a woman aged 70-85 years with acute or convalescent COVID-19. The V and J genes are TRBV5-1 and TRBJ2-4; tentative D call: TRBD2 (5 bases). In DNA, the CDR3 is TGCGCCAGCAGCTTGAACGGGGTAGAGGCCAAAAACATTCAGTACTTC. Translation gives CASSLNGVEAKNIQYF.